These 28 T cell receptor beta chains originate from one sample sequenced in a study of blood T cell repertoires in COVID-19. Profiling relied on immunoSEQ multiplex PCR, and the TCRdb table lists in-frame clones only, not all of them. The sample has over 200,000 clones, roughly 80% seen once. Material: peripheral blood. These receptors all stem from a human donor in a cohort sampled during active COVID-19.

The J gene is TRBJ2-7, the V gene TRBV5-4; TRBD2 agrees at 7 bases. Germline CDR1 and CDR2: SGHNT and YYREEE (reference sequence). CDR3 length: 16 amino acids. The J segment lost 4 bases and the V segment lost 4 bases, leaving 14 bases of the junction unmatched. The CDR3 sequence: CASSPRFGAGVYEQYF. The CDR3 nucleotides read TGTGCCAGCAGCCCCCGATTTGGGGCGGGAGTTTACGAGCAGTACTTC.

The chain recombines TRBV27 with TRBJ2-7, with 7 positions matching TRBD2. The germline CDR1 and CDR2 sequences are MNHEY and SMNVEV (reference sequence). This CDR3 is 14 amino acids long. J was trimmed by 4 bases and V by 4 bases; bases with no gene match: 7. DNA for the CDR3: TGTGCCAGCAGTTATTTTGCGGGAGCTTACGAGCAGTACTTC. This encodes CASSYFAGAYEQYF.

The V call is TRBV27, the J call TRBJ2-1, with a weak D call TRBD2 (6 bases). The CDR3 has 13 residues. Trimming pared 2 bases from V and 12 bases from J, leaving 14 bases between. CDR1 is MNHEY, CDR2 SMNVEV, per germline (reference sequence). The CDR3 loop is CASSLQLASVQFF. As DNA, the CDR3 is TGTGCCAGCAGTTTACAACTAGCCTCTGTGCAGTTCTTC.

This clone came up a few times. The chain is built from TRBV6-6 and TRBJ2-7; 7 nucleotides align to TRBD1. J lost 3 bases, V lost 6 bases, and 11 bases had no gene match. The CDR3 sequence is 15 residues long. Germline V lookup: CDR1 MNHNY, CDR2 SVGAGI (reference sequence). CDR3 residues: CASSQHDRVGYEQYF. CDR3 bases: TGTGCCAGCAGCCAACATGACAGGGTAGGCTACGAGCAGTACTTC.

V and J are TRBV6-6 and TRBJ2-7; D possibly corresponds to TRBD2 (5 bases). Germline CDR1 and CDR2: MNHNY and SVGAGI (reference sequence). This CDR3 is built from 12 residues. V was trimmed by 0 bases and J by 7 bases, leaving 7 bases between them. The DNA of the CDR3 is TGTGCCAGCAGTTACTCTGAGCGGGAGCAGTACTTC. Amino acid sequence: CASSYSEREQYF.

A few counts support this clone. The genes are TRBV24-1 and TRBJ2-7; D is unclear. CDR3 length: 12 amino acids. Trimming cost V 4 bases and J 5 bases, with 8 bases left between them. Germline values: CDR1 KGHDR, CDR2 SFDVKD. The CDR3: CATSDIQHEQYF. The DNA of the CDR3 is TGTGCCACCAGTGACATACAGCACGAGCAGTACTTC.

The chain recombines TRBV9 with TRBJ2-6; D might be TRBD2 (5 bases). CDR3 length: 17 amino acids. V was trimmed by 1 base and J by 0 bases, leaving 11 bases between them. Germline V lookup: CDR1 SGDLS, CDR2 YYNGEE. CDR3 sequence reads: CASSVFGVSSGANVLTF. For the CDR3, the DNA is TGTGCCAGCAGCGTATTCGGGGTTAGCTCTGGGGCCAACGTCCTGACTTTC. Complete variable domain (other parts from reference TRBV9 and TRBJ2-6): DSGVTQTPKHLITATGQRVTLRCSPRSGDLSVYWYQQSLDQGLQFLIQYYNGEERAKGNILERFSAQQFPDLHSELNLSSLELGDSALYFCASSVFGVSSGANVLTFGAGSRLTVL.

The J gene is TRBJ2-5, the V gene TRBV19, with D perhaps matching TRBD2 (5 bases). Trimming shortened V by 0 bases and J by 0 bases, and 11 bases separated the two germline ends. Germline CDR1 is LNHDA and CDR2 is SQIVND (reference sequence). This CDR3 is built from 16 residues. The CDR3 loop reads CASSIDGLMYQETQYF. Written as DNA, the CDR3 is TGTGCCAGTAGTATAGATGGACTCATGTACCAAGAGACCCAGTACTTC.

The V gene is TRBV15, the J gene TRBJ2-7; 8 bases are shared with TRBD1. The germline gives CDR1 LNHNV, CDR2 YYDKDF (reference sequence). V gave up 4 bases and J gave up 0 bases; unmatched junction bases: 8. CDR3 length equals 16 residues. This CDR3 is CATSIPGTGPSYEQYF. DNA of the CDR3: TGTGCCACCAGCATACCCGGGACAGGTCCCTCCTACGAGCAGTACTTC. The full variable domain, rest sourced from reference TRBV15 and TRBJ2-7, is DAMVIQNPRYQVTQFGKPVTLSCSQTLNHNVMYWYQQKSSQAPKLLFHYYDKDFNNEADTPDNFQSRRPNTSFCFLDIRSPGLGDTAMYLCATSIPGTGPSYEQYFGPGTRLTVT.

The table lists this clone with a few counts. The chain uses TRBV28 and TRBJ1-4; maybe TRBD1 (5 bases). CDR3 length: 11 amino acids. V lost 9 bases to trimming and J lost 10 bases, with 12 bases between them. Looked up from germline, CDR1 is MDHEN and CDR2 is SYDVKM. CDR3 residues: CASGGLGKLFF. The CDR3 DNA reads TGTGCCAGTGGGGGGTTAGGAAAACTGTTTTTT. Filled out from reference TRBV28 and TRBJ1-4, the complete variable domain reads DVKVTQSSRYLVKRTGEKVFLECVQDMDHENMFWYRQDPGLGLRLIYFSYDVKMKEKGDIPEGYSVSREKKERFSLILESASTNQTSMYLCASGGLGKLFFGSGTQLSVL.

This clone occurred a few times. The CDR3 DNA is TGTGCCAGCAGCCTGACAGAGAACACTGAAGCTTTCTTT. This gives the protein CASSLTENTEAFF. The V call is TRBV7-9, the J call TRBJ1-1; D is perhaps TRBD1 (5 bases). The CDR3 loop spans 13 amino acids. Germline V lookup: CDR1 SEHNR, CDR2 FQNEAQ (reference sequence). V lost 5 bases and J lost 1, with 8 bases in between.

V and J are TRBV5-4 and TRBJ2-7; maybe TRBD1 (5 bases). This CDR3 is built from 12 residues. V was cut by 0 bases and J by 6 bases, with 7 bases left in between. Germline values: CDR1 SGHNT, CDR2 YYREEE (reference sequence). CDR3 bases: TGTGCCAGCAGCTTGGAAAGGGGCGAGCAGTACTTC. The encoded protein is CASSLERGEQYF.

J is TRBJ2-7 and V is TRBV4-3; TRBD2 agrees at 8 bases. From germline, CDR1 is LGHNA and CDR2 YSLEER. Trimming took 0 bases from V and 1 from J; bases not matched to a gene: 2. This CDR3 is 15 amino acids long. The CDR3 spells CASSQDPGGSYEQYF. The CDR3 DNA reads as TGCGCCAGCAGCCAAGATCCGGGGGGGTCCTACGAGCAGTACTTC.

The genes are TRBV28 and TRBJ2-7; 10 bases match TRBD2. The CDR3 covers 16 residues. Looked up from germline, CDR1 is MDHEN and CDR2 is SYDVKM. The V segment lost 8 bases and the J segment 1 base; nucleotides outside the gene matches: 11. CDR3 sequence: CASATSGSLGSYEQYF. CDR3 bases: TGTGCCAGCGCGACTAGCGGGTCCCTAGGGTCCTACGAGCAGTACTTC.

The gene calls are TRBV6-2 or TRBV6-3 and TRBJ2-5; D is ambiguous. V lost 0 bases and J 1 base, leaving 9 bases between the germline ends. This CDR3 has 15 residues. Germline CDR1 and CDR2: MNHEY and SVGEGT. The CDR3, as DNA: TGTGCCAGCAGTTACTCGAATTACGGCCAAGAGACCCAGTACTTC. It translates to CASSYSNYGQETQYF.

CDR3 loop: CAWTGLAGLYEQYF. The CDR3 DNA sequence: TGTGCCTGGACGGGACTAGCGGGATTGTACGAGCAGTACTTC. This chain links TRBV30 with TRBJ2-7; 13 bases are a match to TRBD2. The CDR3 length is 14 residues. Germline assignment: CDR1 GTSNPN and CDR2 SVGIG (reference sequence). Unmatched junction bases numbered 4, after V lost 4 bases and J lost 4 bases.

The chain joins TRBV5-1 to TRBJ2-7; TRBD1 matches at 10 bases. Trimming cost V 4 bases and J 2 bases; bases outside gene matches: 6. CDR3 length: 15 residues. Germline V gene lookup returns CDR1 SGHRS and CDR2 YFSETQ. CDR3 in amino acids: CASSPGQGGTYEQYF. The CDR3 DNA follows: TGCGCCAGCAGCCCCGGACAGGGGGGGACCTACGAGCAGTACTTC. Complete variable domain (other parts from reference TRBV5-1 and TRBJ2-7): KAGVTQTPRYLIKTRGQQVTLSCSPISGHRSVSWYQQTPGQGLQFLFEYFSETQRNKGNFPGRFSGRQFSNSRSEMNVSTLELGDSALYLCASSPGQGGTYEQYFGPGTRLTVT.

For this clone: The sample has other DNA sequences that encode this CDR3 too. The chain employs TRBV7-9 and TRBJ2-7; 7 bases align to TRBD1. CDR3 length: 14 residues. Per the germline V gene, CDR1 is SEHNR and CDR2 is FQNEAQ (reference sequence). The ends lost 1 base at V and 3 bases at J; junction bases unmatched: 3. The CDR3 sequence: CASSLGGQVYEQYF. The CDR3 bases are TGTGCCAGCAGCTTAGGAGGACAGGTCTACGAGCAGTACTTC.

The rearrangement links TRBV4-1 to TRBJ1-3; 10 nucleotides align to TRBD1. Trimming at V came to 8 bases and at J to 4 bases, leaving 11 bases not matched to a gene. Looked up from germline, CDR1 is MGHRA and CDR2 is YSYEKL. This CDR3 comprises 16 residues. The CDR3 coding sequence is TGCGCCAGCCGTCCCGTGGGACAGGGGCAAGGAAACACCATATATTTT. This sequence encodes CASRPVGQGQGNTIYF.

This clone has only one observation. The J gene is TRBJ1-2, the V gene TRBV28; D not resolved. Trimming removed 1 base at V and 5 bases at J, with 5 bases between. In germline, CDR1 is MDHEN, CDR2 SYDVKM. There are 12 residues in the CDR3. CDR3 sequence (DNA): TGTGCCAGCAGTTTATTCGGGTATGGCTACACCTTC. Its translation: CASSLFGYGYTF.

The chain employs TRBV12-3 or TRBV12-4 and TRBJ1-1; D not certain. V lost 5 bases and J 1 base, leaving 2 bases between the germline ends. This CDR3 has 11 residues. CDR3 region: CASSRNTEAFF. The CDR3 nucleotides are TGTGCCAGCAGTCGGAACACTGAAGCTTTCTTT.

This clone was picked up many times. This chain joins TRBV6-5 and TRBJ2-7, with 10 bases fitting TRBD1. V lost 0 bases to trimming and J lost 4 bases; unmatched junction nucleotides: 3. Germline values: CDR1 MNHEY, CDR2 SVGAGI. The CDR3 is 15 residues long. CDR3 loop: CASSYSDRGLYEQYF. In nucleotides, the CDR3 is TGTGCCAGCAGTTACTCCGACAGGGGGCTGTACGAGCAGTACTTC.

The chain recombines TRBV9 with TRBJ2-1; TRBD1 might be the D (5 bases). The V and J ends lost 4 bases and 7 bases respectively, with 18 bases between them. This CDR3 region has 15 residues. From germline, CDR1 is SGDLS and CDR2 YYNGEE. CDR3 amino acids: CASSPRMGLGNEQFF. CDR3 nucleotides: TGTGCCAGCAGCCCTAGAATGGGGCTTGGGAATGAGCAGTTCTTC.

The chain carries TRBV6-5 and TRBJ1-1; 9 nucleotides agree with TRBD1. This CDR3 contains 13 residues. With 6 bases clipped from V and 2 bases from J, the junction kept 1 base outside the gene matches. CDR1 and CDR2 from the germline V gene are MNHEY and SVGAGI. CDR3 protein: CASRDRGNTEAFF. For the CDR3, the DNA is TGTGCCAGCAGGGACAGGGGAAACACTGAAGCTTTCTTT.

J is TRBJ2-7 and V is TRBV28; TRBD2 matches at 10 bases. This CDR3 spans 13 amino acids. CDR1 is MDHEN and CDR2 is SYDVKM in the germline V gene. V lost 7 bases and J lost 9; bases outside the gene matches: 9. CDR3 bases: TGTGCCAGCAACCCTAGCGGGAGTGGCGTGCAGTACTTC. As protein: CASNPSGSGVQYF.

This chain links TRBV19 with TRBJ1-5; D possibly corresponds to TRBD1 (5 bases). Trimming cost V 0 bases and J 7 bases, with 13 bases left between them. This CDR3 comprises 15 residues. Germline CDR1 LNHDA, CDR2 SQIVND (reference sequence). The CDR3 coding sequence is TGTGCCAGTAGTATAGATCTAGGGGTTCGGCAGCCCCAGCATTTT. Amino acid sequence: CASSIDLGVRQPQHF.

The chain has TRBV6-2 or TRBV6-3 and TRBJ2-2; TRBD2 matches at 12 bases. From germline, CDR1 is MNHEY and CDR2 SVGEGT. This CDR3 region has 17 residues. V lost 5 bases to trimming and J lost 4 bases; unmatched junction nucleotides: 8. The CDR3: CASSRTSGTGGTGELFF. CDR3 sequence (DNA): TGTGCCAGCAGTCGGACTAGCGGGACTGGTGGCACCGGGGAGCTGTTTTTT.

The V call is TRBV6-5, the J call TRBJ2-7; TRBD2 aligns across 7 bases. CDR1 and CDR2 (germline): MNHEY, SVGAGI. The CDR3 consists of 16 residues. Trimming removed 2 bases from V and 3 bases from J; junction bases left unmatched: 10. CDR3 sequence (DNA): TGTGCCAGCAGTTACCGCGGACTAGTTGGTTTCTACGAGCAGTACTTC. Amino acids: CASSYRGLVGFYEQYF.